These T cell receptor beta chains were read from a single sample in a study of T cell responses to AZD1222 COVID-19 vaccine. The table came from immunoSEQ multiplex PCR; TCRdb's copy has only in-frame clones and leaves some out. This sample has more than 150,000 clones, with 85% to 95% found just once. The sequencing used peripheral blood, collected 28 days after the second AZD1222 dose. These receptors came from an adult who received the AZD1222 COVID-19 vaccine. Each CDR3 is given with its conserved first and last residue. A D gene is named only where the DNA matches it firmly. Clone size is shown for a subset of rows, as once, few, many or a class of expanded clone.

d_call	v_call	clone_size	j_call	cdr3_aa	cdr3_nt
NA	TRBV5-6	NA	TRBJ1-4	CASSLTGEGSESEKLFF	TGTGCCAGCAGCTTGACCGGGGAGGGATCCGAAAGTGAAAAACTGTTTTTT
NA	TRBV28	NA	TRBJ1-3	CASRVSGNTIYF	TGTGCCAGCCGAGTATCTGGAAACACCATATATTTT
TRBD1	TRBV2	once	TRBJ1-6	CASSEWAGGGSPLHF	TGTGCCAGCAGTGAGTGGGCAGGGGGCGGTTCACCCCTCCACTTT
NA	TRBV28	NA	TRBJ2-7	CASSRQYEQYF	TGTGCCAGCAGTCGCCAGTACGAGCAGTACTTC
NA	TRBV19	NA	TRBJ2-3	CASSVDSASTDTQYF	TGTGCCAGTAGTGTAGACTCTGCCAGCACAGATACGCAGTATTTT
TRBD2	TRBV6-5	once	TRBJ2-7	CASSKTSGAGEQYF	TGTGCCAGCAGTAAGACTAGCGGGGCTGGCGAGCAGTACTTC
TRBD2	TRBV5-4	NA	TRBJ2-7	CASSSGLAGSYEQYF	TGTGCCAGCAGCTCCGGACTAGCGGGGTCCTACGAGCAGTACTTC
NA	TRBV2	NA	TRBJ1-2	CASFLANYYGYTF	TGTGCCAGTTTCCTGGCTAATTACTATGGCTACACCTTC
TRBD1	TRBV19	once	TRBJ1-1	CASTLGQGNTEAFF	TGTGCCAGTACCCTGGGACAGGGGAACACTGAAGCTTTCTTT
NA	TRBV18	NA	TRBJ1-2	CASSRGGEDGYTF	TGTGCCAGCTCCCGCGGGGGTGAAGATGGCTACACCTTC
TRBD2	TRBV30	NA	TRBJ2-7	CALQSHLAGAAYEQYF	TGTGCCTTGCAGAGCCACTTAGCGGGAGCCGCCTACGAGCAGTACTTC
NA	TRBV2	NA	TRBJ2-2	CASKTNTGELFF	TGTGCCAGCAAGACGAACACCGGGGAGCTGTTTTTT
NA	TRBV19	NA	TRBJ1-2	CASSFNPGDYGYTF	TGTGCCAGTAGTTTCAACCCCGGGGACTATGGCTACACCTTC
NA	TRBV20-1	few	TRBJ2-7	CSARGPSEQYF	TGCAGTGCTAGAGGTCCATCCGAGCAGTACTTC
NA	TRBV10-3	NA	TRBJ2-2	CAISEPQAGRGTGELFF	TGTGCCATCAGTGAGCCTCAGGCGGGGCGCGGCACCGGGGAGCTGTTTTTT
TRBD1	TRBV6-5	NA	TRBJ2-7	CASSLTGDVVKQYF	TGTGCCAGCAGTTTGACAGGGGACGTGGTGAAGCAGTACTTC
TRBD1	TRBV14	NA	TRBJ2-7	CASSLDLAGTGDEQYF	TGTGCCAGCAGCCTAGACCTGGCCGGGACAGGTGACGAGCAGTACTTC
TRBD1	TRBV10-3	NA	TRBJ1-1	CAISDGDRAKTEAFF	TGTGCCATCAGTGATGGGGACAGGGCAAAAACTGAAGCTTTCTTT
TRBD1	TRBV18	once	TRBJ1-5	CASSPRSTGEQPQHF	TGTGCCAGCTCACCCCGATCGACAGGGGAACAGCCCCAGCATTTT
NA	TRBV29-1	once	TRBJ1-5	CSVVEGGVPNQPQHF	TGCAGCGTTGTGGAGGGGGGTGTCCCGAATCAGCCCCAGCATTTT
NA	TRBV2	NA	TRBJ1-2	CASEGLRGYTF	TGTGCCAGCGAGGGGCTAAGGGGCTACACCTTC
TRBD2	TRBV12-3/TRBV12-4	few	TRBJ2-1	CASSPGGEQFF	TGTGCCAGCAGTCCCGGGGGGGAGCAGTTCTTC
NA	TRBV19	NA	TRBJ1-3	CASSIPLFSGNTIYF	TGTGCCAGTAGTATTCCGCTCTTCTCTGGAAACACCATATATTTT
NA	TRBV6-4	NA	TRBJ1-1	CASSEGRGTEAFF	TGTGCCAGCAGTGAGGGGCGTGGAACTGAAGCTTTCTTT
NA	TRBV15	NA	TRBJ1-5	CATSRDLGGLPNQPQHF	TGTGCCACCAGCAGAGATCTGGGGGGCTTACCCAATCAGCCCCAGCATTTT
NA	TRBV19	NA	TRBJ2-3	CASSIKKADTQYF	TGTGCCAGTAGTATAAAAAAGGCGGATACGCAGTATTTT
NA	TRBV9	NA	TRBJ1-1	CASGSSVGTEAFF	TGTGCCAGCGGATCTTCGGTGGGCACTGAAGCTTTCTTT
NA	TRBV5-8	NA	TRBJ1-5	CASSREISNQPQHF	TGTGCCAGCAGCCGGGAGATTAGCAATCAGCCCCAGCATTTT
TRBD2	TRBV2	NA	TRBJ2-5	CASSTIAGGQETQYF	TGTGCCAGCAGTACTATAGCGGGGGGCCAAGAGACCCAGTACTTC
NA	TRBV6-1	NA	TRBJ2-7	CASSGAGRRAYEQYF	TGTGCCAGCAGTGGAGCAGGGAGGAGGGCCTACGAGCAGTACTTC
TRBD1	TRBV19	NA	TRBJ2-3	CVSSGTGATDTQYF	TGTGTCAGTAGTGGGACAGGGGCCACAGATACGCAGTATTTT